The 10 T cell receptor beta chains below were found in one sample sequenced in a study of vaccination effects on CD4 cells after COVID-19. Their cognate antigens are unknown. The data were produced by immunoSEQ multiplex PCR, yet TCRdb's version contains in-frame clones alone and is incomplete. Among around 83,000 clones listed, about 70% were seen once. Antigen-specific CD4+ T cells were expanded (with viral peptide pools) by the ViraFEST assay ahead of sequencing. Following culture for roughly 10 days, CD4+ T cells were isolated. Source: CD4+ T cells from PBMCs cultured with HCoV-229E spike peptides, taken before COVID-19 vaccination. The origin of the receptors is a human donor who received a COVID-19 vaccine.

This clone was seen a few times. V gene TRBV10-2 combines with J gene TRBJ1-4, with 9 bases fitting TRBD1. Germline V gene sequence: CDR1 WSHSY, CDR2 SAAADI. The length of the CDR3 is 12 residues. V was clipped by 8 bases and J by 8 bases; unmatched bases: 3. DNA of the CDR3: TGCGCCAGCGGACAGGGGAAAGAAAAACTGTTTTTT. Its protein product is CASGQGKEKLFF.

V gene TRBV7-2 combines with J gene TRBJ2-7; 7 bases agree with TRBD1. Germline CDR1 reads SGHTA; CDR2 reads FQGNSA. V trimming: 4 bases; J trimming: 0 bases; junction bases outside the gene matches: 3. The CDR3 totals 14 residues. CDR3 DNA: TGTGCCAGCAGCTCGGACAGGAGCTCCTACGAGCAGTACGTC. Translated, it gives CASSSDRSSYEQYV.

The chain combines TRBV27 with TRBJ1-2, with D tentatively TRBD1 (6 bases). Germline V lookup: CDR1 MNHEY, CDR2 SMNVEV (reference sequence). Trimming stripped 6 bases from V and 2 bases from J, with 13 bases between. There are 14 residues in the CDR3. The DNA for the CDR3 is TGTGCCAGCAGGAAGGGGGGATCCAACTATGGCTACACCTTC. This translates into CASRKGGSNYGYTF.

V and J are TRBV24-1 and TRBJ2-2; D tentatively reads TRBD1 or TRBD2 (5 bases each). The CDR3 is 17 residues long. V was clipped by 0 bases and J by 10 bases, with 20 bases between them. Looked up from germline, CDR1 is KGHDR and CDR2 is SFDVKD. CDR3 bases: TGTGCCACCAGTGATTTGAACCCGGGACCGGGTTATGCGGAGCTGTTTTTT. Protein: CATSDLNPGPGYAELFF.

The rearrangement joins TRBV24-1 to TRBJ2-1, with a possible D match to TRBD2 (6 bases). The CDR3 is made up of 12 amino acids. Trimming pared 4 bases from V and 7 bases from J, leaving 7 bases between. Germline-derived CDR1 and CDR2 are KGHDR and SFDVKD. This chain's CDR3 is CATSEGGNEQFF. The CDR3 coding sequence is TGTGCCACCAGTGAGGGGGGAAATGAGCAGTTCTTC.

This chain's CDR3 is CASGEGHGGMNTEAFF. DNA for the CDR3: TGCGCCAGCGGGGAGGGACACGGGGGTATGAACACTGAAGCTTTCTTT. This chain joins TRBV5-1 and TRBJ1-1; perhaps TRBD1 as D (6 bases). The V end was cut by 7 bases, the J end by 0 bases, with 19 bases between. Germline V lookup: CDR1 SGHRS, CDR2 YFSETQ. This CDR3 region has 16 residues.

This rearrangement joins TRBV24-1 to TRBJ2-4; D may be TRBD1 or TRBD2 (5 bases each). Trimming removed 5 bases from V and 2 bases from J, with 12 bases in between. Germline CDR1 and CDR2: KGHDR and SFDVKD. The CDR3 loop spans 15 amino acids. CDR3 nucleotide sequence: TGTGCCACCAGTGCCGCCGGGACCACCAAAAACATTCAGTACTTC. Its protein is CATSAAGTTKNIQYF.

A few counts support this clone. The chain joins TRBV7-8 to TRBJ2-7; 7 bases align to TRBD2. Germline-derived CDR1 and CDR2 are SGHVS and FQNEAQ. The CDR3 has 15 residues. With V trimmed by 3 bases and J by 0 bases, 5 bases remained unmatched. Here the CDR3 DNA reads TGTGCCAGCAGCTTCGTCGGCGGGGGCTCCTACGAGCAGTACGTC. Translated, it gives CASSFVGGGSYEQYV.

In nucleotides, the CDR3 is TGCGCCAGCAGAGCGGACAGTTACACCGGGGAGCTGTTTTTT. Encoded protein: CASRADSYTGELFF. The chain uses TRBV5-1 and TRBJ2-2; TRBD1 is a possible D gene (6 bases). Trimming removed 5 bases at V and 3 bases at J, with 11 bases between. There are 14 residues in the CDR3. In germline, CDR1 is SGHRS, CDR2 YFSETQ.

The sample holds a few counts of this clone. V usage is TRBV7-3 and J usage is TRBJ2-7; D gene uncertain. The CDR3 length is 17 residues. Germline V gene sequence: CDR1 SGHTA, CDR2 FQGTGA. Between the trimmed V and J ends, which lost 2 bases and 8 bases, there was a span of 25 bases. The CDR3 sequence is CASSLFGLGEASTKQYV. CDR3 nucleotide sequence: TGTGCCAGCAGCTTATTTGGGCTAGGAGAGGCCTCTACGAAGCAGTACGTC.